This record covers a single TCR beta chain. No antigen is known for it. Primers for the PCR totalled 60 Vbeta and 13 Jbeta. The repertoire was sequenced with immunoSEQ multiplex PCR; TCRdb's copy has only in-frame clones and lacks some. The sample consists of 130,000 to 150,000 clones, about 70% of them appearing once. The record originates from a study of cytomegalovirus exposure and HLA in healthy donors. The study, taken as a whole, reports: According to a later analysis, donors in an Asian-associated ancestry cluster reportedly had fewer N-insertions than the roughly 630-donor mean. Associated with cytomegalovirus, according to the listing, were fewer than 200 TCR beta chains.

Sequencing was performed on PBMCs. This receptor was identified in a man between 60 and 75 years old in good health and CMV-seronegative.

CDR3 DNA: TGTGCCAGCAGCCGACGGACAGTTTCTTATAACGAGCAGTACTTC. Its protein product is CASSRRTVSYNEQYF. This chain links TRBV7-2 with TRBJ2-7; D perhaps matches TRBD1 (6 bases). This CDR3 has 15 amino acids. The V gene's germline CDR1 is SGHTA and CDR2 FQGNSA. The V gene lost 5 bases and the J gene lost 5 bases, with 19 bases spanning the gap. The variable domain in full, with the rest retrieved from reference TRBV7-2 and TRBJ2-7, is GAGVSQSPSNKVTEKGKDVELRCDPISGHTALYWYRQSLGQGLEFLIYFQGNSAPDKSGLPSDRFSAERTGGSVSTLTIQRTQQEDSAVYLCASSRRTVSYNEQYFGPGTRLTVT.